This TCR beta chain comes out of a study of CD8 T cells in Susac syndrome. General study results and limits: In its TCR sequencing and HLA analysis, the study acknowledged that the number of individuals was relatively small.

A note on this clonotype: Its antigen is still unknown.

The RNA, 0.5 to 1 ug, was put through reverse transcription using random hexamers. Across 54 Vbeta and 13 Jbeta, TCR beta CDR3 was amplified with immunoSEQ multiplex PCR. TCRdb fed the immunoSEQ multiplex PCR reads into MiXCR, producing one record per CDR3 protein. The data show over 100,000 distinct CDR3 sequences, nearly 95% seen once. High-throughput TCR beta sequencing covered peripheral CD8+ and CD4+ T cells. Negative isolation yielded CD4+ and CD8+ T cells, and FACS enriched TEMRA cells. The CDR3 loop spans 15 amino acids. Trimming pared 3 bases from V and 5 bases from J, leaving 13 bases between. CDR1 is SGHVS, CDR2 FQNEAQ, per germline.

This TCR was sampled from a human donor in good health. The gene calls are TRBV7-8 and TRBJ2-2; D not resolved. The sample comprised CD4+ T cells from PBMCs. The CDR3 nucleotides read TGTGCCAGCAGCTTTAATGTCCCCACGACCGGGGAGCTGTTTTTT. As protein: CASSFNVPTTGELFF. The full variable domain, with the rest looked up from reference TRBV7-8 and TRBJ2-2, is GAGVSQSPRYKVAKRGQDVALRCDPISGHVSLFWYQQALGQGPEFLTYFQNEAQLDKSGLPSDRFFAERPEGSVSTLKIQRTQQEDSAVYLCASSFNVPTTGELFFGEGSRLTVL.